This passage covers 2 T cell receptor beta chains from one sample sequenced in a study of blood T cell repertoires in COVID-19. Clones were sequenced by immunoSEQ multiplex PCR, and TCRdb holds only the in-frame ones, with some missing. The data contain 300,000 to 400,000 clones, about 90% of them seen just once; the ten biggest clones take up about 7.3%. Specimen: peripheral blood. These TCRs come from a woman in her seventies with COVID-19, enrolled during active disease.

V gene TRBV9 combines with J gene TRBJ2-3, with D uncertain. Germline CDR1 reads SGDLS; CDR2 reads YYNGEE. The CDR3 length is 15 residues. Trimming cost V 0 bases and J 2 bases, with 10 bases left between them. The chain's CDR3 is CASSVAGYLTDTQYF. Written as DNA, the CDR3 is TGTGCCAGCAGCGTAGCCGGGTATCTCACAGATACGCAGTATTTT.

The J gene is TRBJ1-2, the V gene TRBV9; D possibly corresponds to TRBD1 (5 bases). The CDR3 length is 13 residues. Germline V CDR1 and CDR2: SGDLS, YYNGEE. V was shortened by 0 bases and J by 5 bases, with 8 bases between the two germline ends. Written as DNA, the CDR3 is TGTGCCAGCAGCGTAGGGGCAGGGTATGGCTACACCTTC. It translates to CASSVGAGYGYTF.